Below are 30 T cell receptor beta chains sequenced from a single sample in a study of identical twins. TCRdb reanalysed the 5' RACE reads using MiXCR and keeps one entry per CDR3 protein. The sample records a few hundred thousand distinct CDR3 sequences, roughly 13% being singletons. This sample was shared with a second study, whose subject was yellow fever vaccine responses in identical twins.

The sequencing input was CD4+ T cells sorted from blood. The receptor set was obtained from a young woman in good health.

Only a few counts were recorded for this clonotype. The genes are TRBV4-3 and TRBJ2-7; no clear D. The CDR3 runs to 15 residues. Germline-derived CDR1 and CDR2 are LGHNA and YSLEER. Trimming removed 2 bases at V and 2 bases at J, with 13 bases between. The CDR3 DNA is TGCGCCAGCAGCCAACGTAGCCTCAACACCTACGAGCAGTACTTC. Translated: CASSQRSLNTYEQYF.

This clonotype was picked up many times. This chain links TRBV3-1 with TRBJ2-3; weak D call: TRBD2 (6 bases). This CDR3 is built from 15 residues. The V end was cut by 4 bases, the J end by 2 bases, with 13 bases between. Per germline, CDR1 LGHDT and CDR2 YNNKEL (reference sequence). The CDR3 sequence is CASSPSGLPTDTQYF. CDR3 nucleotide sequence: TGTGCCAGCAGCCCTTCGGGACTCCCCACAGATACGCAGTATTTT.

V usage is TRBV20-1 and J usage is TRBJ2-7; 10 bases fit TRBD1. V dropped 1 base and J dropped 6; count of bases not matched to a gene: 9. This CDR3 has 15 amino acids. Germline CDR1 is DFQATT and CDR2 is SNEGSKA (reference sequence). CDR3 in amino acids: CSARVGRQGAGEQYF. The CDR3, as DNA: TGCAGTGCTAGAGTTGGGAGACAGGGGGCTGGCGAGCAGTACTTC.

The rearrangement joins TRBV12-3 or TRBV12-4 to TRBJ2-5; D tentatively reads TRBD1 or TRBD2 (6 bases each). The CDR3 runs 14 residues. Trimming removed 2 bases at V and 5 bases at J, with 12 bases between. The chain's CDR3 is CASSLKGGKETQYF. Here the CDR3 DNA reads TGTGCCAGCAGTTTAAAGGGGGGTAAGGAGACCCAGTACTTC.

The sample holds a few counts of this clonotype. The V call is TRBV27, the J call TRBJ1-4; 8 bases fit TRBD1. Germline assignment: CDR1 MNHEY and CDR2 SMNVEV (reference sequence). V trimming: 6 bases; J trimming: 6 bases; junction bases outside the gene matches: 6. The CDR3 covers 14 residues. The CDR3 here is CASSRSTGDEKLFF. For the CDR3, the DNA is TGTGCCAGCAGCCGCTCGACAGGGGATGAAAAACTGTTTTTT.

This clonotype has more than one count but fewer than ten. CDR3 amino acids: CSVALSSYEQYF. The DNA for the CDR3 is TGCAGCGTTGCTTTGTCTTCCTACGAGCAGTACTTC. The chain links TRBV29-1 to TRBJ2-7, with unresolved D. With 4 bases removed from V and 1 base from J, the gap between germline ends came to 8 bases. Germline CDR1 reads SQVTM; CDR2 reads ANQGSEA. CDR3 size: 12 residues.

Only a few counts were recorded for this clonotype. The rearrangement joins TRBV6-5 to TRBJ2-7, with TRBD1 identical over 10 bases. Germline loops: CDR1 MNHEY, CDR2 SVGAGI. The CDR3 covers 16 residues. After removal of 4 bases from V and 5 bases from J, the junction contained 11 bases not matched to a gene. The CDR3 DNA is TGTGCCAGCAGTTCGTCCTCCGGGACAGGGGTACACGAGCAGTACTTC. Translation gives CASSSSSGTGVHEQYF.

This clonotype has more than one count but fewer than ten. This chain uses TRBV20-1 with TRBJ2-5, with no clear D. CDR3 length: 15 residues. Germline-derived CDR1 and CDR2 are DFQATT and SNEGSKA (reference sequence). The V end was cut by 1 base, the J end by 5 bases, with 17 bases between. The CDR3 spells CSARAQVSRVETQYF. The CDR3 DNA follows: TGCAGTGCTAGAGCCCAAGTCTCTAGAGTGGAGACCCAGTACTTC.

The chain recombines TRBV12-3 or TRBV12-4 with TRBJ1-1, with 7 bases aligning to TRBD1. This CDR3 region has 14 residues. The J segment lost 5 bases and the V segment lost 5 bases, leaving 8 bases of the junction unmatched. CDR3 loop: CASSPQGPGTEAFF. The DNA for the CDR3 is TGTGCCAGCAGTCCACAGGGGCCGGGAACTGAAGCTTTCTTT.

This clonotype was counted a few times. The CDR3, as DNA: TGCAGTGCCCTGGACAGGGGACTTGGCTACACCTTC. As protein: CSALDRGLGYTF. The chain carries TRBV20-1 and TRBJ1-2; TRBD1 matches at 9 bases. Per the germline V gene, CDR1 is DFQATT and CDR2 is SNEGSKA (reference sequence). The CDR3 length is 12 residues. V lost 6 bases to trimming and J lost 7 bases; unmatched junction nucleotides: 6.

The chain combines TRBV7-6 with TRBJ2-2, with a weak D call TRBD2 (7 bases). This CDR3 has 17 residues. The germline gives CDR1 SGHVS, CDR2 FNYEAQ. Trimming removed 1 base at V and 4 bases at J, with 16 bases between. The CDR3 spells CASSLEAGGAITGELFF. In nucleotides, the CDR3 is TGTGCCAGCAGCTTAGAGGCTGGGGGGGCAATCACCGGGGAGCTGTTTTTT. The full variable domain, in which reference TRBV7-6 and TRBJ2-2 provide the parts outside the CDR3, is GAGVSQSPRYKVTKRGQDVALRCDPISGHVSLYWYRQALGQGPEFLTYFNYEAQQDKSGLPNDRFSAERPEGSISTLTIQRTEQRDSAMYRCASSLEAGGAITGELFFGEGSRLTVL.

This clonotype was seen at least ten times. V gene TRBV5-1 combines with J gene TRBJ1-6; TRBD1 matches 10 bases. The CDR3 totals 15 residues. Germline lookup yields CDR1 SGHRS and CDR2 YFSETQ. The J segment lost 10 bases and the V segment lost 0 bases, leaving 4 bases of the junction unmatched. DNA for the CDR3: TGCGCCAGCAGCTTGGCCGGGACAGGGGAATCACCCCTCCACTTT. Protein product: CASSLAGTGESPLHF.

This clonotype was seen a few times. This chain joins TRBV10-3 and TRBJ2-3; weak D call: TRBD2 (6 bases). V lost 10 bases to trimming and J lost 6 bases, with 11 bases between them. Looked up from germline, CDR1 is ENHRY and CDR2 is SYGVKD. CDR3 length: 11 amino acids. The CDR3 coding sequence is TGTGCCACCACGGGGGTGGATACGCAGTATTTT. It translates to CATTGVDTQYF.

This rearrangement joins TRBV12-3 or TRBV12-4 to TRBJ1-1; perhaps TRBD1 as D (6 bases). This CDR3 region has 13 residues. Trimming shortened V by 8 bases and J by 7 bases, and 17 bases separated the two germline ends. CDR3 DNA: TGTGCCAGCCGCCCCGGGACAAATGATGAAGCTTTCTTT. Amino acid sequence: CASRPGTNDEAFF.

The chain uses TRBV2 and TRBJ2-1; D gene uncertain. The germline V gene has CDR1 SNHLY and CDR2 FYNNEI. This CDR3 comprises 14 residues. V was pared by 3 bases and J by 7 bases, with 13 bases between. The CDR3 is CASSERLFDNEQFF. DNA for the CDR3: TGTGCCAGCAGTGAGCGGCTGTTTGATAATGAGCAGTTCTTC.

The V and J genes are TRBV29-1 and TRBJ1-3; D not certain. The CDR3 is 19 residues long. CDR1 SQVTM and CDR2 ANQGSEA come from the germline V gene. Deletions cut 0 bases from V and 2 bases from J, with 23 bases between. The chain's CDR3 is CSVEDWKLRRLSAGNTIYF. CDR3 DNA: TGCAGCGTTGAAGATTGGAAATTGAGGAGGTTGAGTGCTGGAAACACCATATATTTT.

The chain uses TRBV7-2 and TRBJ2-1; D possibly corresponds to TRBD1 (5 bases). V gave up 3 bases and J gave up 11 bases, with 8 bases separating them. The CDR3 runs 11 residues. Per the germline V gene, CDR1 is SGHTA and CDR2 is FQGNSA. This CDR3 reads CASSFDRQQFF. In DNA, the CDR3 is TGTGCCAGCAGCTTTGACAGACAGCAGTTCTTC.

V gene TRBV10-3 combines with J gene TRBJ2-5, with D possibly TRBD1 on 6 matching bases. This CDR3 has 13 amino acids. V shed 5 bases and J shed 2 bases, with 9 bases lying between them. Germline CDR1 ENHRY, CDR2 SYGVKD. The CDR3 DNA is TGTGCCATCAGTTCCGGGACACAAGAGACCCAGTACTTC. This translates into CAISSGTQETQYF.

This clonotype was counted ten times or more. This rearrangement joins TRBV12-3 or TRBV12-4 to TRBJ2-1, with 9 positions matching TRBD2. J gave up 10 bases and V 6 bases, and 7 bases lay outside the gene matches. CDR3 length equals 13 residues. For the CDR3, the DNA is TGTGCCAGCAGACCATTCCTAGCGGGAGAGCAGTTCTTC. It specifies CASRPFLAGEQFF.

This clonotype was observed a few times. The chain couples TRBV11-2 to TRBJ2-2; TRBD1 agrees at 12 bases. The CDR3 sequence is 15 residues long. The germline V gene has CDR1 SGHAT and CDR2 FQNNGV. Trimming cost V 6 bases and J 6 bases; bases outside gene matches: 5. Here the CDR3 reads CASRPGQGAAGELFF. The DNA for the CDR3 is TGTGCCAGCAGACCGGGACAGGGGGCCGCCGGGGAGCTGTTTTTT.

This clonotype was seen only a few times. The rearrangement uses TRBV27 and TRBJ2-3; D is unclear. Germline loops: CDR1 MNHEY, CDR2 SMNVEV (reference sequence). This CDR3 region has 15 residues. V lost 4 bases, J lost 5 bases, and 16 bases lay in between. CDR3 DNA: TGTGCCAGCAGTTCACGGGCCTACCTCGGAGATACGCAGTATTTT. It encodes CASSSRAYLGDTQYF.

This clonotype was seen many times. The CDR3 region is CASSVRETQYF. The CDR3 coding sequence is TGTGCCAGCAGCGTAAGGGAGACCCAGTACTTC. The chain carries TRBV3-1 and TRBJ2-5; D is ambiguous. The CDR3 sequence is 11 residues long. Germline V gene data show CDR1 as LGHDT and CDR2 as YNNKEL (reference sequence). V lost 5 bases to trimming and J lost 5 bases, with 6 bases between them.

The genes are TRBV7-3 and TRBJ2-1, with 9 bases that match TRBD2. CDR3 length equals 18 residues. V gave up 5 bases and J gave up 3 bases; unmatched junction bases: 14. From germline, CDR1 is SGHTA and CDR2 FQGTGA. In DNA form, the CDR3 reads TGTGCCAGCAGCGTAAGCCCCTCTAGCGGGGTCAACTACAATGAGCAGTTCTTC. This gives the protein CASSVSPSSGVNYNEQFF. Using reference TRBV7-3 and TRBJ2-1 for the parts outside the CDR3, the full variable domain is GAGVSQTPSNKVTEKGKYVELRCDPISGHTALYWYRQSLGQGPEFLIYFQGTGAADDSGLPNDRFFAVRPEGSVSTLKIQRTERGDSAVYLCASSVSPSSGVNYNEQFFGPGTRLTVL.

Ten or more counts support this clonotype. V usage is TRBV11-2 and J usage is TRBJ1-6; D unclear. Trimming left V 5 bases short and J 6 bases short, with 17 bases between. CDR1 is SGHAT, CDR2 FQNNGV, per germline. The CDR3 spans 16 residues. In nucleotides, the CDR3 is TGTGCCAGCAGCCGAACCCGAGGGAGTGGTAATTCACCCCTCCACTTT. Protein product: CASSRTRGSGNSPLHF.

The chain is built from TRBV18 and TRBJ2-2, with 7 nucleotides matching TRBD2. Germline V gene data show CDR1 as KGHSH and CDR2 as LQKENI. The CDR3 has 12 residues. The V segment lost 8 bases and the J segment 6 bases; nucleotides outside the gene matches: 3. CDR3 residues: CASALAAGELFF. In DNA form, the CDR3 reads TGTGCCAGCGCTCTAGCGGCCGGGGAGCTGTTTTTT. Combining the CDR3 with reference TRBV18 and TRBJ2-2 gives the whole variable domain NAGVMQNPRHLVRRRGQEARLRCSPMKGHSHVYWYRQLPEEGLKFMVYLQKENIIDESGMPKERFSAEFPKEGPSILRIQQVVRGDSAAYFCASALAAGELFFGEGSRLTVL.

J is TRBJ2-2 and V is TRBV7-3; D may be TRBD2 (6 bases). The CDR3 spans 16 residues. V lost 1 base and J lost 7, with 16 bases in between. Germline V CDR1 and CDR2: SGHTA, FQGTGA. CDR3 bases: TGTGCCAGCAGCTTAAGTGAGCTGGGGAGGAGCGGGGAGCTGTTTTTT. Amino acids: CASSLSELGRSGELFF.

The V gene is TRBV20-1, the J gene TRBJ1-6; D remains unclear. V was trimmed by 2 bases and J by 0 bases, leaving 11 bases between them. This CDR3 has 16 amino acids. The germline gives CDR1 DFQATT, CDR2 SNEGSKA (reference sequence). Here the CDR3 DNA reads TGCAGTGCTAGACTACATCCCGGCTCCTATAATTCACCCCTCCACTTT. Amino acid sequence: CSARLHPGSYNSPLHF.

This clonotype was seen a handful of times. The chain is built from TRBV7-3 and TRBJ2-1; tentatively, D is TRBD1 (6 bases). V gave up 3 bases and J gave up 6 bases, with 18 bases separating them. There are 16 residues in the CDR3. Germline values: CDR1 SGHTA, CDR2 FQGTGA. Here the CDR3 reads CASSFKAGASLNEQFF. CDR3 nucleotide sequence: TGTGCCAGCAGCTTTAAGGCAGGGGCTAGCCTCAATGAGCAGTTCTTC.

This clonotype is a singleton in its sample. Its ends do not fully match the called genes, so a read error is possible. The genes are TRBV5-5 and TRBJ2-4; maybe TRBD1 (5 bases). This CDR3 has 13 amino acids. The V gene's germline CDR1 is SGHKS and CDR2 YYEKEE (reference sequence). As DNA, the CDR3 is TGTGCCATCAGCTTGGGGCTCCGAAACATTCAGTACTTC. Protein: CAISLGLRNIQYF. The entire variable domain, with the rest obtained from reference TRBV5-5 and TRBJ2-4, is as follows: DAGVTQSPTHLIKTRGQQVTLRCSPISGHKSVSWYQQVLGQGPQFIFQYYEKEERGRGNFPDRFSARQFPNYSSELNVNALLLGDSALYLCAISLGLRNIQYFGAGTRLSVL.

This clonotype was recorded at least ten times. The rearrangement joins TRBV20-1 to TRBJ2-6, with D hard to call. Per the germline V gene, CDR1 is DFQATT and CDR2 is SNEGSKA (reference sequence). V lost 3 bases, J lost 2 bases, and 11 bases lay in between. The CDR3 is 15 residues long. The CDR3 nucleotides read TGCAGTGCTAGCCCCAGTTCAGCTGGGGCCAACGTCCTGACTTTC. Its protein product is CSASPSSAGANVLTF.